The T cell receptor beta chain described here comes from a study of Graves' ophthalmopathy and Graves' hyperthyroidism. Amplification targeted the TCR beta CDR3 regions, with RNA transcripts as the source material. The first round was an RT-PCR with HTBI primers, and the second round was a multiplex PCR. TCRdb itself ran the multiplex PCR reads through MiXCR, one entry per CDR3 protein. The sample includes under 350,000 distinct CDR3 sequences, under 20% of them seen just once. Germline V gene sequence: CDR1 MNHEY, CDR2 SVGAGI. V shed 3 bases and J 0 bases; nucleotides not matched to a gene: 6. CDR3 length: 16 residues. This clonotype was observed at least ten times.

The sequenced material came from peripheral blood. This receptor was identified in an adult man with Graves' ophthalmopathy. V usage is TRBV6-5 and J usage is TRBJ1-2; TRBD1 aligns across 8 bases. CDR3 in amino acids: CASSYQGASANYGYTF. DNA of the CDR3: TGTGCCAGCAGTTATCAGGGGGCGTCAGCTAACTATGGCTACACCTTC.